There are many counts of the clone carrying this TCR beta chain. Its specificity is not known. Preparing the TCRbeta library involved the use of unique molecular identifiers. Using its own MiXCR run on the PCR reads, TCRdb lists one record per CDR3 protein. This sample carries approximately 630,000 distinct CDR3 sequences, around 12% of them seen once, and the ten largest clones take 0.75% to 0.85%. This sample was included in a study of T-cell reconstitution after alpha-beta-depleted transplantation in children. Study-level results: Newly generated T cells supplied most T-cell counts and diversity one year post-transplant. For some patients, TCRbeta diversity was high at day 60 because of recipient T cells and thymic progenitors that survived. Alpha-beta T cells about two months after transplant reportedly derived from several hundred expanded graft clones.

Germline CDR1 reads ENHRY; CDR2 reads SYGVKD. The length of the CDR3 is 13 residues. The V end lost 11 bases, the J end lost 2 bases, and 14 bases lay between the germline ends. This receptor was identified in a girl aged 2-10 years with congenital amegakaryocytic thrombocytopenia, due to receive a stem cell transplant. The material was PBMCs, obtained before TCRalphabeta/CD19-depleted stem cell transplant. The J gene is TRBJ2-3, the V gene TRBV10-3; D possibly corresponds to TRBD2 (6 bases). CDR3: CAGGLSATDTQYF. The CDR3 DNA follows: TGTGCCGGCGGACTAAGTGCCACAGATACGCAGTATTTT.